The T cell receptor beta chain described here comes from a study of persistence of HIV-infected CD4 T cells. Nonspecific anti-CD3/anti-CD28 bead stimulation represents the broad CD4+ T cell repertoire. CD4+ T cells upregulating both CD40 ligand and CD69 were sorted as responding cells. This was the immunoSEQ version 4 assay in survey mode. The data were produced by immunoSEQ multiplex PCR, yet TCRdb's version contains in-frame clones alone and is incomplete. The repertoire has about 37,000 clones, over 80% of them found once; the top ten carry roughly 1.3%. The CDR3 runs to 14 residues. Germline trimming cut 4 bases from V and 4 bases from J; bases unmatched to any gene: 5. The germline V gene encodes CDR1 MNHEY and CDR2 SVGAGI. In the case of this clone: Its matching antigen is unknown.

The chain is built from TRBV6-5 and TRBJ1-1; TRBD1 agrees at 8 bases. The TCR originated in an adult man with HIV who was CMV-seropositive. Sequencing was performed on CD4+ T cells sorted from PBMCs after approximately 18-hour stimulation, taken from a patient who received antiretroviral therapy. In DNA form, the CDR3 reads TGTGCCAGCAGTTTCCCAGGGGGCGGCACTGAAGCTTTCTTT. Translated: CASSFPGGGTEAFF.